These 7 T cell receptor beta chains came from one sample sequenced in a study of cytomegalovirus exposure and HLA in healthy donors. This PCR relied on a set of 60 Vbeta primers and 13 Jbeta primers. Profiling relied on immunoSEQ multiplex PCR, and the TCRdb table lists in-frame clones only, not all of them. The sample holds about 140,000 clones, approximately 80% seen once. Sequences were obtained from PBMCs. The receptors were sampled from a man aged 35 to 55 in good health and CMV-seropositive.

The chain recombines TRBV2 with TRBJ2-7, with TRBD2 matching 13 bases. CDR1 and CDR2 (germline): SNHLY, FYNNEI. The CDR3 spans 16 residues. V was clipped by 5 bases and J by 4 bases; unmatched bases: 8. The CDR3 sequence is CASSFPGLAGSYEQYF. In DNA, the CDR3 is TGTGCCAGCAGTTTCCCGGGACTAGCGGGGAGTTACGAGCAGTACTTC.

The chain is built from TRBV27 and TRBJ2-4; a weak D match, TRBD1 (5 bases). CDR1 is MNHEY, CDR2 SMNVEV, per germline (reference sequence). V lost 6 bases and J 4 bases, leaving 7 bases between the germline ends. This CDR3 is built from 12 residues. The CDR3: CASRDMKNIQYF. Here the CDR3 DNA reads TGTGCCAGCAGGGACATGAAAAACATTCAGTACTTC.

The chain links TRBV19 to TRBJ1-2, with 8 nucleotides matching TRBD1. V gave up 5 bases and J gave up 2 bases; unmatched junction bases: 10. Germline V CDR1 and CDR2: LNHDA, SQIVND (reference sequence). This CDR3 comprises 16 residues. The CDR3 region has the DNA TGTGCCAGTAGTCGTCCCGGGACAGGAAAAAACTATGGCTACACCTTC. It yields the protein CASSRPGTGKNYGYTF. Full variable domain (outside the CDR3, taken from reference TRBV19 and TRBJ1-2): DGGITQSPKYLFRKEGQNVTLSCEQNLNHDAMYWYRQDPGQGLRLIYYSQIVNDFQKGDIAEGYSVSREKKESFPLTVTSAQKNPTAFYLCASSRPGTGKNYGYTFGSGTRLTVV.

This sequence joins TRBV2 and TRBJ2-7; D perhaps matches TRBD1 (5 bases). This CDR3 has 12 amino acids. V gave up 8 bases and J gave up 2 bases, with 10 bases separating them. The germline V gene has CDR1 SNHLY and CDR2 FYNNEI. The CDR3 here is CASPTEAYEQYF. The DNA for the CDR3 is TGTGCCAGCCCGACAGAGGCCTACGAGCAGTACTTC.

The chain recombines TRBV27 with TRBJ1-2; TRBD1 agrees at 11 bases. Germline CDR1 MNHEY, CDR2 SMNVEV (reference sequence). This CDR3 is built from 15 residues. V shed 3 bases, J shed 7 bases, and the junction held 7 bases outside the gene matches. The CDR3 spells CASSFLDRGLGGYTF. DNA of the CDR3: TGTGCCAGCAGTTTTTTGGACAGGGGGCTGGGTGGCTACACCTTC.

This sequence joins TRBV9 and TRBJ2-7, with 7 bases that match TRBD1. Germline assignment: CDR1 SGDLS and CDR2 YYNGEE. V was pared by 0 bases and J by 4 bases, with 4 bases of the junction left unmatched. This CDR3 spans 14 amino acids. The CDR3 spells CASSVAGQAYEQYF. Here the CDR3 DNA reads TGTGCCAGCAGCGTAGCAGGACAGGCTTACGAGCAGTACTTC.

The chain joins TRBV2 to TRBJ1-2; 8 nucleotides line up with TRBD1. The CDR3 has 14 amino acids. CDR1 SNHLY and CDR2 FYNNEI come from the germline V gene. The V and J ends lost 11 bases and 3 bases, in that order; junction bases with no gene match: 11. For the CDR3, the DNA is TGTGCCGGAAGAAAGGACAGGGCCGACTATGGCTACACCTTC. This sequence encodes CAGRKDRADYGYTF.